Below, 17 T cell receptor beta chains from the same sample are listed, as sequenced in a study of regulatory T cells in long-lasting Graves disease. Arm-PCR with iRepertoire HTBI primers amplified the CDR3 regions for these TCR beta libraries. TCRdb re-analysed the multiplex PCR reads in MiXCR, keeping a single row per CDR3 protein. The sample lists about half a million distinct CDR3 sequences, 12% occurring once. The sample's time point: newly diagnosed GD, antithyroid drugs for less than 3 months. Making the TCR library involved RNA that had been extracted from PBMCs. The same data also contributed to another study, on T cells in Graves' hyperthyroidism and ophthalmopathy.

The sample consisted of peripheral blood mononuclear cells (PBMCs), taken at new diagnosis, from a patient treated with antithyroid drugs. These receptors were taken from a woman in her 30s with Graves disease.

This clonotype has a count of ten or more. In DNA form, the CDR3 reads TGTGCCAGCAGTTTCAGGGGTCTAGCGCTCTTAAACGAGCAGTACTTC. Protein sequence: CASSFRGLALLNEQYF. The chain employs TRBV12-3 or TRBV12-4 and TRBJ2-7; D might be TRBD1 or TRBD2, each matching 6 bases. The CDR3 sequence is 16 residues long. V was pared by 3 bases and J by 5 bases, with 20 bases between.

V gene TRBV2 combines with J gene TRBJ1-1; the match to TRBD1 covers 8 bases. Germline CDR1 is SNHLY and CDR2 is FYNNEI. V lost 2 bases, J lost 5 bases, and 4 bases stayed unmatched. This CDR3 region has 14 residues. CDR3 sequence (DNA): TGTGCCAGCAGTGAATTAACAGGGGGGACTGAAGCTTTCTTT. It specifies CASSELTGGTEAFF. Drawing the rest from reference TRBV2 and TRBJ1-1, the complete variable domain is EPEVTQTPSHQVTQMGQEVILRCVPISNHLYFYWYRQILGQKVEFLVSFYNNEISEKSEIFDDQFSVERPDGSNFTLKIRSTKLEDSAMYFCASSELTGGTEAFFGQGTRLTVV.

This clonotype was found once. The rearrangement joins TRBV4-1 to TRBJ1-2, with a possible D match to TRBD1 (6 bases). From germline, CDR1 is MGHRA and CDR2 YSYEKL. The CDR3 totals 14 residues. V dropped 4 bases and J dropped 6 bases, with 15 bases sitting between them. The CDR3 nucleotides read TGCGCCAGCAGCCCCGGGCGGGGGCGAAATGGCTACACCTTC. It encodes CASSPGRGRNGYTF.

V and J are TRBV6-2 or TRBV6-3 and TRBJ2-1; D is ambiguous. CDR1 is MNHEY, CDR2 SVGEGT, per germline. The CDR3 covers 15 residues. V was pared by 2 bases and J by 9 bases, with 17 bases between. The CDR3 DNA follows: TGTGCCAGCAGTTACCAACCAAGCAGTACTTCTGAGCAGTTCTTC. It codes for CASSYQPSSTSEQFF.

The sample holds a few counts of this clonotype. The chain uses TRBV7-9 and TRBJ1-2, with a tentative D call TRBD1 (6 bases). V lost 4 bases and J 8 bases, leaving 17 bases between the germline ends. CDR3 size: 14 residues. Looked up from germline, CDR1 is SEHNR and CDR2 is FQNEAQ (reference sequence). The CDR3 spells CASSSPPSTGGYTF. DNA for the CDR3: TGTGCCAGCAGCTCCCCCCCCTCGACAGGAGGCTACACCTTC.

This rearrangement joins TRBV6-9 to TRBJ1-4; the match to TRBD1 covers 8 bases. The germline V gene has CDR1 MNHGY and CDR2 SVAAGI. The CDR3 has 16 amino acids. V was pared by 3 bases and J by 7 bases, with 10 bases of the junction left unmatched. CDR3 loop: CASSYRGRSISEKLFF. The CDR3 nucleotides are TGTGCCAGCAGTTACAGGGGGCGATCCATCAGTGAAAAACTGTTTTTT.

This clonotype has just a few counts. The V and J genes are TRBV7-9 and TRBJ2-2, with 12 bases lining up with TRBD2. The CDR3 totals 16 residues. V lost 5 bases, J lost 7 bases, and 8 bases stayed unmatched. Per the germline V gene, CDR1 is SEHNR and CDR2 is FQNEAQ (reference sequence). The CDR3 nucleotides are TGTGCCAGCAGCGCCGGGACTAGCGGGCCCGGCGGGGAGCTGTTTTTT. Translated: CASSAGTSGPGGELFF.

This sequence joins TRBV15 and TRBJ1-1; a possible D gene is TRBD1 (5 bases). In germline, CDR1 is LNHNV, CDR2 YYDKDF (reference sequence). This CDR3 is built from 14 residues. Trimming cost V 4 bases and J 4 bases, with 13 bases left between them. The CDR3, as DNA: TGTGCCACCAGCATAACGGGGCCGGGCACTGAAGCTTTCTTT. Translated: CATSITGPGTEAFF.

CDR3 residues: CASSYRVYTEAFF. CDR3 bases: TGTGCCAGCAGTTATCGGGTCTACACTGAAGCTTTCTTT. The rearrangement uses TRBV6-5 and TRBJ1-1; D is undetermined. Germline CDR1 is MNHEY and CDR2 is SVGAGI. The CDR3 runs 13 residues. The V and J ends lost 3 bases and 3 bases respectively, with 8 bases between them.

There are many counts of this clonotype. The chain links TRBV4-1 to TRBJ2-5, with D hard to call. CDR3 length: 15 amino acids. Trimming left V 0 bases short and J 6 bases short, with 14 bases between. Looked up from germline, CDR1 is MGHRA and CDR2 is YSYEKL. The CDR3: CASSQEWRLEKTQYF. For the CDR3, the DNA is TGCGCCAGCAGCCAAGAATGGCGACTGGAGAAGACCCAGTACTTC.

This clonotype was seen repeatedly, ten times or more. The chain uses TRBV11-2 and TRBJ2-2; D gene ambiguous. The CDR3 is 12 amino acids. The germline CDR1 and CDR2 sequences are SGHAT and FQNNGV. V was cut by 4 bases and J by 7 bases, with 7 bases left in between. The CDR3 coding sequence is TGTGCCAGCAGCTATAAAAGCGGGGAGCTGTTTTTT. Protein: CASSYKSGELFF.

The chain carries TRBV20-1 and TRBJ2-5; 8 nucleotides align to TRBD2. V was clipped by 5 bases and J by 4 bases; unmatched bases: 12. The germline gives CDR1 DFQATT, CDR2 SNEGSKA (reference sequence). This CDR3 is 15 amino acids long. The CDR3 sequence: CSAPNRAGGLETQYF. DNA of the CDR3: TGCAGTGCTCCCAACCGGGCGGGAGGCTTAGAGACCCAGTACTTC.

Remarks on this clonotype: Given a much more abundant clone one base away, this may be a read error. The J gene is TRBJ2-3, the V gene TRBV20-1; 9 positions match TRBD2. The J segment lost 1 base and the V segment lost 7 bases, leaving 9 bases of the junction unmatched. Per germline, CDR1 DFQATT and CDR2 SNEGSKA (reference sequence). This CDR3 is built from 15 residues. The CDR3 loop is CSVRREGSGTDTQYF. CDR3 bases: TGCAGTGTCCGGCGGGAGGGATCCGGCACAGATACGCAGTATTTT.

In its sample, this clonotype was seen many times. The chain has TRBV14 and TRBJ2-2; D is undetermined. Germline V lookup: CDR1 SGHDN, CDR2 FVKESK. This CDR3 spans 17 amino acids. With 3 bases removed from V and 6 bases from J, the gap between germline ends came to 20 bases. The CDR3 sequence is CASSHYSGRPAAGELFF. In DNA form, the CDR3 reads TGTGCCAGCAGCCATTATTCTGGGCGGCCGGCAGCCGGGGAGCTGTTTTTT.

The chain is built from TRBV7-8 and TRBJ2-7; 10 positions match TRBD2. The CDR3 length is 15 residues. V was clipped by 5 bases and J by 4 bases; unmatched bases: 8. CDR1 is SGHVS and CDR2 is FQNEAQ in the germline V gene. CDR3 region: CASSQHSGRPYEQYF. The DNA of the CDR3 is TGTGCCAGCAGCCAACATAGCGGGAGGCCTTACGAGCAGTACTTC.

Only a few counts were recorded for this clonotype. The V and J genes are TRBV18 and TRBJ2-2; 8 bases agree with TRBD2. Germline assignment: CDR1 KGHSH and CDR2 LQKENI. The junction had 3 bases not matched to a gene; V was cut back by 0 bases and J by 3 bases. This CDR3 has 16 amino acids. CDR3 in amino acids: CASSPPSRGDTGELFF. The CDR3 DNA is TGTGCCAGCTCACCACCGTCGCGGGGGGACACCGGGGAGCTGTTTTTT.

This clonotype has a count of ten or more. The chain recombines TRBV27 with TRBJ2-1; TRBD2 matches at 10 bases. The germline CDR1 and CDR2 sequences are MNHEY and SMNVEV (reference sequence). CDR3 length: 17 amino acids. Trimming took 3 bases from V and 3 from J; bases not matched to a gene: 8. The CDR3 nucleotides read TGTGCCAGCAGTTTGCTAGCGGGAGTTGGGTTCTACAATGAGCAGTTCTTC. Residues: CASSLLAGVGFYNEQFF.